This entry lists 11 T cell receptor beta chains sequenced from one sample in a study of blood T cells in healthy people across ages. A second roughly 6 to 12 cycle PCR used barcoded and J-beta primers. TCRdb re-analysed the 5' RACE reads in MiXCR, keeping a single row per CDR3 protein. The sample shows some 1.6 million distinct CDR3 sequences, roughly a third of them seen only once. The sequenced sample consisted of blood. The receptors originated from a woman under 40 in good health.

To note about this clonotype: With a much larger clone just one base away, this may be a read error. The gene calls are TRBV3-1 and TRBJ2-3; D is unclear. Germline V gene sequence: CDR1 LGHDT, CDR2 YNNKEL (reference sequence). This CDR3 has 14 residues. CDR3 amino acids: CANSQEAQEDTQYF. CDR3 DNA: TGTGCCAACAGCCAAGAAGCCCAGGAAGATACGCAGTATTTT.

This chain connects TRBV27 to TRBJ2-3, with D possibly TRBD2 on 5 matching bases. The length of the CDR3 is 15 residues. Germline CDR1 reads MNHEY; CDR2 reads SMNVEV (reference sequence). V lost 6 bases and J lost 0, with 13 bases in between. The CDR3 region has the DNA TGTGCCAGCAGCGAGGGCTTCAGTAGCACAGATACGCAGTATTTT. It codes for CASSEGFSSTDTQYF.

In nucleotides, the CDR3 is TGTGCCAGCTCGCCCAAGCTTCCGGGACAGGGGGCCTACGAGCAGTACTTC. It encodes CASSPKLPGQGAYEQYF. The V and J genes are TRBV18 and TRBJ2-7; 11 bases are shared with TRBD1. Trimming took 6 bases from V and 2 from J; bases not matched to a gene: 12. CDR3 length: 17 residues. Germline V lookup: CDR1 KGHSH, CDR2 LQKENI.

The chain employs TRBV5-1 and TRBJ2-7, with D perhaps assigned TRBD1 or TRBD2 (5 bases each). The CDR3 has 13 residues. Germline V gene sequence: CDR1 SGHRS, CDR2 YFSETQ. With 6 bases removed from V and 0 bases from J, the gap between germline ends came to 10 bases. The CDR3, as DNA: TGCGCCAGCACAGGGAGTCACTCCTACGAGCAGTACTTC. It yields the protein CASTGSHSYEQYF. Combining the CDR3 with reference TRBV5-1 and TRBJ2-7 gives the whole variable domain KAGVTQTPRYLIKTRGQQVTLSCSPISGHRSVSWYQQTPGQGLQFLFEYFSETQRNKGNFPGRFSGRQFSNSRSEMNVSTLELGDSALYLCASTGSHSYEQYFGPGTRLTVT.

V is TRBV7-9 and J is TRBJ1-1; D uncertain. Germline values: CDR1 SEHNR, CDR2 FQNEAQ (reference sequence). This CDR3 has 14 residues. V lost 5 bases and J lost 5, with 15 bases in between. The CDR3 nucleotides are TGTGCCAGCAGCCAGTATATTGTGGGGACTGAAGCTTTCTTT. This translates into CASSQYIVGTEAFF.

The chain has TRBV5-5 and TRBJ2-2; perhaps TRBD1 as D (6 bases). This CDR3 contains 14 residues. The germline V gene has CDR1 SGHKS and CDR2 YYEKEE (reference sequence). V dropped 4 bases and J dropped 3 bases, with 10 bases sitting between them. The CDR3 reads CASSPGVYTGELFF. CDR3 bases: TGTGCCAGCAGCCCAGGGGTTTACACCGGGGAGCTGTTTTTT.

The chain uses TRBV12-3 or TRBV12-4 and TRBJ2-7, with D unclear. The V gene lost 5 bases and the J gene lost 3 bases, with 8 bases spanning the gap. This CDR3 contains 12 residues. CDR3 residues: CASSQSHYEQYF. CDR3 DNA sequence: TGTGCCAGCAGTCAAAGCCACTACGAGCAGTACTTC.

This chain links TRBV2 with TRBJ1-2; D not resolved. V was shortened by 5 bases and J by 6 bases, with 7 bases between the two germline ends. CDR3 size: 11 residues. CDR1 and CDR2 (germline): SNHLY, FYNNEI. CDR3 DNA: TGTGCCAGCAGTCGGGCTCATGGCTACACCTTC. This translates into CASSRAHGYTF.

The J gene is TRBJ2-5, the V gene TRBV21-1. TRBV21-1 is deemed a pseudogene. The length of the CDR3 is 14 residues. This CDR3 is CASSKGDTKETQYF. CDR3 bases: TGTGCCAGCAGCAAAGGGGATACTAAAGAGACCCAGTACTTC.

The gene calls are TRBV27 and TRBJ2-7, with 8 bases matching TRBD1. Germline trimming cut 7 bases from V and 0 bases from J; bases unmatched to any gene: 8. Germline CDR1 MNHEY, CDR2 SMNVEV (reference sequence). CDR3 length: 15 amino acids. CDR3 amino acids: CASKARTGSSYEQYF. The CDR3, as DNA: TGTGCCAGCAAGGCCCGGACAGGGAGCTCCTACGAGCAGTACTTC.

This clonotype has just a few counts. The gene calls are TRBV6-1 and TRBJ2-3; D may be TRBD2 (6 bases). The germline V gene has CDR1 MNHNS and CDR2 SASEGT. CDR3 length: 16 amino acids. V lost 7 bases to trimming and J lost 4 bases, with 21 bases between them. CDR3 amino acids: CASIGASGGSSDTQYF. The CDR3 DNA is TGTGCCAGCATAGGGGCCAGCGGAGGGAGTTCAGATACGCAGTATTTT.